This T cell receptor beta chain appears in the sequencing data of a study of vaccination and CD4 T cells after COVID-19 (dated by TCRdb to between 2021 and 2023). Background on the whole study: SARS-CoV-2 positivity had been established in the convalescent patients by nasal swab PCR, and mild disease was recorded in about 9 of these patients and severe disease in one. Six males and four females were included in the convalescent cohort, with two Hispanic individuals, seven Caucasians, two Asians and one multiracial person represented. Two doses of either the Pfizer-BioNTech BNT162b2 vaccine (n=8) or the Moderna mRNA-1273 vaccine (n=2) were administered to participants. Post-COVID blood samples from convalescent patients were collected a median of about 100 days after diagnosis, with a range of 35 to 161 days. Post-vaccine blood samples were taken a median of about 72 days after the second vaccine dose, with a range of roughly 13 to 250 days. Culture stimuli were overlapping spike peptide pools from SARS-CoV-2 and from the common cold coronaviruses HCoV-NL63, HCoV-OC43 and HCoV-229E. Control cultures used a CEFX viral epitope pool as positive control, an HIV-1 Nef peptide pool as negative control, or no peptide. The spike-specific CD4+ TCR repertoire was compared before and after mRNA vaccination in 10 to 11 COVID-19 convalescent patients and a handful of infection-naive healthy vaccine recipients.

Library preparation used PCR. TCR sequencing of DNA from cultured CD4+ T cells used the Oncomine TCR Beta short-read assay at the Johns Hopkins FTIC core. The QIAamp micro DNA kit was used to extract genomic DNA from the cultured CD4+ T cells. Oncomine TCR Beta libraries from cultured CD4+ T cells were pooled using unique dual indexes and sequenced on an Illumina iSeq 100. The source study handled its data this way. Non-productive sequences were filtered out, and CDR3s that did not start with C, did not end with F or W, or were shorter than 7 amino acids were discarded. The MANAFEST web application was used to identify antigen-specific clonotypes by comparing peptide-stimulated wells against reference wells and other culture wells. Positive clones required FDR below 0.05, an odds ratio above 5, and productive frequency above 0.1% in at least two of three replicate wells. Cross-reactive clonotypes were defined as significantly expanded in both SARS-CoV-2 spike wells and at least one common cold coronavirus spike condition. Using R version 3.6.1, CDR3 homology was evaluated through Levenshtein distances (stringdist) along with unrooted phylogenetic trees (ape). TCRdb handled the public reads itself, with Q25 trimming in fastp and clone calling in MiXCR, and kept productive beta chains. Rows matching on CDR3 protein sequence are summarized as one entry with the most common DNA and genes. In this record, the V and J calls reflect TCRdb's handling and not the investigators' own analysis. A total of under 6,500 distinct CDR3 sequences appear in this sample, about 42% of them only once. The ten largest clones capture 25% to 30% of the sample.

This clonotype was detected only a few times. Which antigen it targets is not known. No much larger clone exists at a distance of one base, and base qualities are not known. The sample's treatment or condition label, in plain terms: roughly 10-day PBMC culture with coronavirus spike peptide pools or control peptides (ViraFEST assay). The ViraFEST assay was used in the study, in which antigen-specific T cells were expanded with peptide pools and expanded clonotypes were subsequently identified by TCR sequencing. The convalescent patients' positive SARS-CoV-2 PCR tests were from March to December 2020, which was before the Alpha, Beta and Delta variants emerged in the United States. Each well held around 1.9 million PBMCs cultured with around 9 ug/ml peptide pools in IMDM containing roughly 4.7% human AB serum and 7.5 to 10 IU/ml IL-2. On days 3 and 7, half of the culture medium was replaced with fresh IL-2-containing medium. CD4+ T cells were isolated after around ten days of culture through negative selection using the EasySep CD4+ T cell isolation kit. Ficoll-Paque Plus gradient centrifugation was used to isolate PBMCs from whole blood, and the isolated PBMCs were then either used fresh or cryopreserved at -140C. Each culture condition was generally run in triplicate wells.

Results and caveats for the whole study, not just this receptor: Although the median number of SARS-CoV-2-reactive clonotypes went up from roughly 22 after infection to some 37 after vaccination, the increase was not significant. In convalescent patients, nearly all vaccine-specific clones (304 of 307) were found to be mono-reactive for SARS-CoV-2 spike rather than cross-reactive with common cold coronaviruses. In convalescent patients, a median roughly 85% of post-vaccine SARS-CoV-2-reactive clones were detected only after vaccination, suggesting vaccine-specific priming. The study included relatively few convalescent patients and did not analyze early timepoints after natural infection.

The CDR3 contains 15 residues, cysteine and phenylalanine counted. Only the CDR3 part of the read is kept: 45 bases, read in frame from the first base. The germline V gene supplies CDR1 MNHNS and CDR2 SASEGT. Cut back by 8 bases and 0 bases, the V and J ends lie 14 bases apart. This sequence was found in a human donor who had recovered from COVID-19. Material for sequencing was CD4+ T cells from blood, cultured in vitro. The V gene is TRBV6-1 and the J gene is TRBJ1-5; the D gene is unclear. The CDR3 amino acid sequence is: CASGTASNSNQPQHF. Read as DNA, the sequence is TGTGCCAGCGGAACCGCGTCGAATAGCAATCAGCCCCAGCATTTT.